The source of this T cell receptor (beta chain) is a study of cytomegalovirus exposure and HLA in healthy donors. Study-level findings and limits: Rare TCR sequences predominated, though certain public TCRs were found in many donors.

On this clone itself: Its antigen is as yet unknown.

Germline-derived CDR1 and CDR2 are MRHNA and SNTAGT. V was trimmed by 6 bases and J by 0 bases, leaving 10 bases between them. CDR3 size: 14 residues. 60 Vbeta and 13 Jbeta primers were used in PCR. Sequencing was performed with immunoSEQ multiplex PCR; in TCRdb, only in-frame clones are kept and a portion is missing. The sample includes approximately 270,000 clones, about 80% of them seen just once. This chain joins TRBV6-4 and TRBJ2-3; tentative D call: TRBD1 (6 bases). The sequence came from a girl aged 2-10 years in good health and CMV-seronegative. The sample was PBMCs. This CDR3 reads CASSLQGSTDTQYF. Written as DNA, the CDR3 is TGTGCCAGCAGCCTACAGGGCAGCACAGATACGCAGTATTTT.